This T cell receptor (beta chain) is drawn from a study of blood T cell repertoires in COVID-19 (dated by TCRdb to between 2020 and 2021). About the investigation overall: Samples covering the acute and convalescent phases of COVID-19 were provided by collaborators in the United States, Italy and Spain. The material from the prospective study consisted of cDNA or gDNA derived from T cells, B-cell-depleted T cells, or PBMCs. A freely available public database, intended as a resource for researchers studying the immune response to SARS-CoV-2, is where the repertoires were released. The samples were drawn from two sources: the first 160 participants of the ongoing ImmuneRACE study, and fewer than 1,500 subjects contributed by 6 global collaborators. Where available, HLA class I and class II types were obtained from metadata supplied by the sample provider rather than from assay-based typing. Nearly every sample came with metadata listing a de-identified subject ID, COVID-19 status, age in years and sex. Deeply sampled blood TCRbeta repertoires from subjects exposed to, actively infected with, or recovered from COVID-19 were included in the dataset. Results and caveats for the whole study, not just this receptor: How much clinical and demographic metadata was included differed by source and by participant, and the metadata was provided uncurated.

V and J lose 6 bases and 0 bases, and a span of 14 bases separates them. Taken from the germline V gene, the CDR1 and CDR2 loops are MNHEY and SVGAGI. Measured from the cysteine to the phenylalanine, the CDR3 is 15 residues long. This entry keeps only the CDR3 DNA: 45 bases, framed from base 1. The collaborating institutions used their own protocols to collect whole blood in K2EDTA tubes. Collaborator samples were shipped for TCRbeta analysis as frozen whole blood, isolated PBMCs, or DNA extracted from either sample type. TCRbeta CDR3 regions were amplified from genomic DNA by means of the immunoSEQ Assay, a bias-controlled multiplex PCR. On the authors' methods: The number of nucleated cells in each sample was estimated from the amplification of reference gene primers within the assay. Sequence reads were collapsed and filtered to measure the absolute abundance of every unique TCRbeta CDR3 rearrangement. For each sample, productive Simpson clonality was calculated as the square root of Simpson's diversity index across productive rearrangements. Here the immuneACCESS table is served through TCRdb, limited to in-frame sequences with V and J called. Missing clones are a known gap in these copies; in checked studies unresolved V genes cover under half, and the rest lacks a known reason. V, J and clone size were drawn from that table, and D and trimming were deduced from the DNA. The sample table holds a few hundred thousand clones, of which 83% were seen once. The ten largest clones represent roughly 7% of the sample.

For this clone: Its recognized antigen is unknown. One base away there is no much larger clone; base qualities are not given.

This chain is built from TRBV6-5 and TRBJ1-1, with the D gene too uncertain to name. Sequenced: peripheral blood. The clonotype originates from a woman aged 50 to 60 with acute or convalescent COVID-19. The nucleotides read TGTGCCAGCAGGTCCTTCAGGTACCTGAACACTGAAGCTTTCTTT. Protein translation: CASRSFRYLNTEAFF.